A selection of T cell receptor beta chains follows, all from one sample in a study of cytomegalovirus exposure and HLA in healthy donors. The data were produced by immunoSEQ multiplex PCR, yet TCRdb's version contains in-frame clones alone and is incomplete. The table includes over 150,000 clones, 65% to 85% detected once. Sequenced material: PBMCs. The receptors stem from a middle-aged woman in good health and CMV-seropositive. The CDR3 runs from the conserved cysteine through the conserved F or W. A D gene is named only where the DNA matches it firmly. Only some rows state a clone size, as once, few, many or a class for expanded clones.

j_call | v_call | clone_size | d_call | cdr3_nt | cdr3_aa
TRBJ1-1 | TRBV6-1 | . | . | TGTGCCAGCAGCCCAACTAGGGCCATGAACACTGAAGCTTTCTTT | CASSPTRAMNTEAFF
TRBJ2-7 | TRBV5-5 | . | . | TGTGCCAGCAGCTTGGAGGACTTCCCCTCCTACGAGCAGTACTTC | CASSLEDFPSYEQYF
TRBJ2-2 | TRBV5-1 | few | . | TGCGCCAGCAGCTTGGATGGAGGGCTCGGGGAGCTGTTTTTT | CASSLDGGLGELFF
TRBJ2-1 | TRBV18 | . | . | TGTGCCAGCACTAGGGCCAGCGGCCATGAGCAGTTCTTC | CASTRASGHEQFF
TRBJ1-2 | TRBV5-1 | . | TRBD1 | TGCGCCAGCAGCGGGACAGGGGGCAATTATGGCTACACCTTC | CASSGTGGNYGYTF
TRBJ2-7 | TRBV15 | . | TRBD1 | TGTGCCACCAGCGCGACTGGGACAGGGCAGTACGAGCAGTACTTC | CATSATGTGQYEQYF
TRBJ2-7 | TRBV5-4 | many | TRBD2 | TGTGCCAGCAGCCAAGGACTAGCGGGAGTCTACGAGCAGTACTTC | CASSQGLAGVYEQYF
TRBJ2-7 | TRBV10-3 | . | . | TGTGCCATCAGTGAAGACGGGGACGAGCAGTACTTC | CAISEDGDEQYF
TRBJ2-3 | TRBV28 | . | . | TGTGCCAGCAGTTTAGTCAGGGATACGCAGTATTTT | CASSLVRDTQYF
TRBJ2-1 | TRBV7-2 | . | . | TGTGCCAGCAGCTTAGTCGTCTACAATGAGCAGTTCTTC | CASSLVVYNEQFF